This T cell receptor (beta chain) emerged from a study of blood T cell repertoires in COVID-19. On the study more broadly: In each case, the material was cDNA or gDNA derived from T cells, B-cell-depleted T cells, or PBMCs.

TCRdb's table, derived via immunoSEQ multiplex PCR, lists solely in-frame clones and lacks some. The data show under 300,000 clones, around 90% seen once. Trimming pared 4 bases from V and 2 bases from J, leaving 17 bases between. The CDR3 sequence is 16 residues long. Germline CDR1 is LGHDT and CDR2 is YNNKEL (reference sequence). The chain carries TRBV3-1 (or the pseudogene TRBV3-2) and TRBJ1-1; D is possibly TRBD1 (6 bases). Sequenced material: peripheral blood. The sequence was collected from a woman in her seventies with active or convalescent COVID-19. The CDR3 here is CASSPLGQQKNTEAFF. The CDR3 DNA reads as TGTGCCAGCAGCCCCCTAGGACAGCAGAAAAACACTGAAGCTTTCTTT.